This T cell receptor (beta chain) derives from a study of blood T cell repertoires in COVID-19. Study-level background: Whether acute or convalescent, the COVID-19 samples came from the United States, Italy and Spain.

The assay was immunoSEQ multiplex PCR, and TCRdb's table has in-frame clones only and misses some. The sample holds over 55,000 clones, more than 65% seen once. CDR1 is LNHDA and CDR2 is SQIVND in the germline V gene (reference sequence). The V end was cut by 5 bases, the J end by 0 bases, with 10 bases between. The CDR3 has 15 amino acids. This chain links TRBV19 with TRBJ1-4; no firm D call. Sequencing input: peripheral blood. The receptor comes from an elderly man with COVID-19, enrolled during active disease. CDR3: CASSSSGATNEKLFF. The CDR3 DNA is TGTGCCAGTAGTTCCTCGGGTGCAACTAATGAAAAACTGTTTTTT.